A single sample is the source of the 15 T cell receptor beta chains below, sequenced in a study of somatic mutations in cytotoxic T cells in rheumatoid arthritis. Using immunoSEQ multiplex PCR, the repertoire was profiled, and TCRdb retains in-frame clones only, with some absent. The sample has some 15,000 clones; about three quarters are singletons. Sequencing input: CD8+ T cells sorted from blood. These receptors came from an adult with rheumatoid arthritis.

This clone was counted once. The chain employs TRBV7-3 and TRBJ2-1, with D perhaps assigned TRBD1 or TRBD2 (6 bases each). CDR3 length: 14 residues. Trimming cost V 1 base and J 8 bases, with 12 bases left between them. Looked up from germline, CDR1 is SGHTA and CDR2 is FQGTGA. The DNA for the CDR3 is TGTGCCAGCAGCTTAATCGGGGGCGGGGATGAGCAGTTCTTC. It yields the protein CASSLIGGGDEQFF.

V and J are TRBV7-2 and TRBJ2-1, with unresolved D. Germline V gives CDR1 SGHTA, CDR2 FQGNSA. The CDR3 runs to 13 residues. Between the trimmed V and J ends, which lost 2 bases and 4 bases, there was a span of 6 bases. The CDR3 spells CASSLRPYNEQFF. CDR3 bases: TGTGCCAGCAGCTTACGACCATACAATGAGCAGTTCTTC.

This clone was seen only a few times. The chain recombines TRBV30 with TRBJ1-1; no reliable D call. V was clipped by 2 bases and J by 8 bases, with 6 bases between them. Germline lookup yields CDR1 GTSNPN and CDR2 SVGIG (reference sequence). The CDR3 consists of 10 residues. The CDR3 DNA sequence: TGTGCCTGGAGTAGGTTAGAAGCTTTCTTT. This encodes CAWSRLEAFF.

The V gene is TRBV7-8, the J gene TRBJ1-3; no clear D gene. Germline V gene lookup returns CDR1 SGHVS and CDR2 FQNEAQ. V gave up 5 bases and J gave up 0 bases, with 5 bases separating them. CDR3 size: 13 residues. In DNA, the CDR3 is TGTGCCAGCAGCACGGGCTCTGGAAACACCATATATTTT. Amino acids: CASSTGSGNTIYF. The full variable domain, its missing parts supplied by reference TRBV7-8 and TRBJ1-3, is GAGVSQSPRYKVAKRGQDVALRCDPISGHVSLFWYQQALGQGPEFLTYFQNEAQLDKSGLPSDRFFAERPEGSVSTLKIQRTQQEDSAVYLCASSTGSGNTIYFGEGSWLTVV.

The rearrangement links TRBV11-1 to TRBJ2-7; tentative D call: TRBD2 (6 bases). The CDR3 contains 14 residues. Germline lookup yields CDR1 SGHAT and CDR2 FQDESV (reference sequence). The V gene lost 6 bases and the J gene lost 3 bases, with 15 bases spanning the gap. This chain's CDR3 is CASSSTGTYYEQYF. Here the CDR3 DNA reads TGTGCCAGCAGTTCGACCGGGACTTACTACGAGCAGTACTTC. The full variable domain, completed using reference TRBV11-1 and TRBJ2-7, is EAEVAQSPRYKITEKSQAVAFWCDPISGHATLYWYRQILGQGPELLVQFQDESVVDDSQLPKDRFSAERLKGVDSTLKIQPAELGDSAMYLCASSSTGTYYEQYFGPGTRLTVT.

V usage is TRBV28 and J usage is TRBJ2-7; the match to TRBD1 covers 9 bases. The ends lost 6 bases at V and 2 bases at J; junction bases unmatched: 5. CDR1 is MDHEN, CDR2 SYDVKM, per germline. The CDR3 extends over 14 amino acids. For the CDR3, the DNA is TGTGCCAGCAGGGGACAGGGTGGTCCCTACGAGCAGTACTTC. Protein: CASRGQGGPYEQYF.

In its sample, this clone was seen a few times. This sequence joins TRBV4-3 and TRBJ2-7; D is uncertain. The germline gives CDR1 LGHNA, CDR2 YSLEER. V gave up 0 bases and J gave up 3 bases, with 12 bases separating them. This CDR3 region has 15 residues. CDR3 sequence: CASSQDTGRLYEQYF. The CDR3 DNA sequence: TGCGCCAGCAGCCAAGATACCGGTCGGCTCTACGAGCAGTACTTC.

V and J are TRBV14 and TRBJ2-6; D is undetermined. The CDR3 contains 19 residues. The V end lost 0 bases, the J end lost 1 base, and 16 bases lay between the germline ends. The germline gives CDR1 SGHDN, CDR2 FVKESK. This chain's CDR3 is CASSQEVLSWGSGANVLTF. In DNA form, the CDR3 reads TGTGCCAGCAGCCAAGAGGTCCTATCATGGGGTTCTGGGGCCAACGTCCTGACTTTC.

CDR3 residues: CAWSVLFGGAGRTEAFF. As DNA, the CDR3 is TGTGCCTGGAGTGTACTATTTGGGGGAGCTGGGAGAACTGAAGCTTTCTTT. The chain recombines TRBV30 with TRBJ1-1; perhaps TRBD1 as D (5 bases). CDR3 length: 17 amino acids. Per the germline V gene, CDR1 is GTSNPN and CDR2 is SVGIG (reference sequence). The V end lost 0 bases, the J end lost 5 bases, and 22 bases lay between the germline ends.

The rearrangement links TRBV6-6 to TRBJ1-6, with TRBD1 matching 7 bases. The CDR3 covers 15 residues. V dropped 7 bases and J dropped 7; count of bases not matched to a gene: 10. Germline V lookup: CDR1 MNHNY, CDR2 SVGAGI (reference sequence). CDR3 sequence reads: CASMGGGDGNSPLHF. For the CDR3, the DNA is TGTGCCAGCATGGGAGGGGGCGACGGAAATTCACCCCTCCACTTT.

The genes are TRBV4-3 and TRBJ1-1; D not resolved. Trimming left V 4 bases short and J 1 base short, with 10 bases between. Germline CDR1 LGHNA, CDR2 YSLEER. The CDR3 extends over 14 amino acids. CDR3 loop: CASSPLPGNTEAFF. In DNA form, the CDR3 reads TGCGCCAGCAGCCCCCTTCCGGGGAACACTGAAGCTTTCTTT.

This sequence joins TRBV4-3 and TRBJ2-7; D perhaps matches TRBD2 (5 bases). The CDR3 length is 15 residues. Looked up from germline, CDR1 is LGHNA and CDR2 is YSLEER. V lost 3 bases and J 1 base, leaving 13 bases between the germline ends. CDR3 in DNA: TGCGCCAGCAGCCAGTGGGTCGGGGAATCCTACGAGCAGTACTTC. It encodes CASSQWVGESYEQYF.

The rearrangement uses TRBV13 and TRBJ2-7; D gene uncertain. Germline V CDR1 and CDR2: PRHDT, FYEKMQ (reference sequence). The CDR3 is made up of 13 amino acids. V was trimmed by 6 bases and J by 2 bases, leaving 11 bases between them. In nucleotides, the CDR3 is TGTGCCAGCAGTAATGGAATAACCTACGAGCAGTACTTC. Translation gives CASSNGITYEQYF. The full variable domain, with the rest looked up from reference TRBV13 and TRBJ2-7, is AAGVIQSPRHLIKEKRETATLKCYPIPRHDTVYWYQQGPGQDPQFLISFYEKMQSDKGSIPDRFSAQQFSDYHSELNMSSLELGDSALYFCASSNGITYEQYFGPGTRLTVT.

The chain combines TRBV14 with TRBJ2-1, with 9 bases that match TRBD1. Per germline, CDR1 SGHDN and CDR2 FVKESK. This CDR3 is 15 amino acids long. V was clipped by 4 bases and J by 4 bases; unmatched bases: 5. The CDR3 nucleotides read TGTGCCAGCAGCCTCTGGGGGACAGGGTACAATGAGCAGTTCTTC. Residues: CASSLWGTGYNEQFF.

CDR3 DNA sequence: TGTGCCAGCAGCTTAGGGGGTCATTCACCCCTCCACTTT. Its translation: CASSLGGHSPLHF. This chain uses TRBV7-3 with TRBJ1-6; maybe TRBD1 (5 bases). This CDR3 has 13 residues. Trimming shortened V by 2 bases and J by 8 bases, and 7 bases separated the two germline ends. The germline V gene encodes CDR1 SGHTA and CDR2 FQGTGA.